A selection of T cell receptor beta chains follows, all from one sample in a study of molecular identifiers for immune sequencing clone quantification. TCRdb used MiXCR to reprocess the PCR reads, holding one entry per CDR3 protein. The profile shows about 40,000 distinct CDR3 sequences, 15% to 20% of them singletons. The sequencing sample was made of naive CD8+ T cells from blood, with Jurkat cell RNA spiked in. The source of these receptors is a human donor in good health. Some libraries in this study had Jurkat cell RNA spiked in. Both conserved end residues are part of each CDR3. The D gene is left open where the match is weak. Only some rows state a clone size, as once, few, many or a class for expanded clones.

j_call clone_size d_call v_call cdr3_aa cdr3_nt
TRBJ2-3 once TRBD2 TRBV5-1 CASSSGTSGSADTQYF TGCGCCAGCAGCTCCGGGACTAGCGGGAGTGCAGATACGCAGTATTTT
TRBJ2-2 - - TRBV6-5 CASSYSTDTGELFF TGTGCCAGCAGTTACTCGACAGACACCGGGGAGCTGTTTTTT
TRBJ2-7 - TRBD2 TRBV20-1 CSAWTSETYEQYF TGCAGTGCTTGGACTAGCGAGACCTACGAGCAGTACTTC
TRBJ2-2 many TRBD2 TRBV29-1 CSAGPGLAGGPRELFF TGCAGCGCGGGTCCGGGACTAGCGGGAGGCCCCCGTGAGCTGTTTTTT
TRBJ2-1 many - TRBV5-5 CASSLGWVANEQFF TGTGCCAGCAGCTTGGGGTGGGTCGCGAATGAGCAGTTCTTC
TRBJ2-7 - - TRBV28 CASSLRGSLYEQYF TGTGCCAGCAGTTTACGTGGGAGTCTCTACGAGCAGTACTTC
TRBJ2-2 - TRBD2 TRBV6-2/TRBV6-3 CASSYRRLAGEAGELFF TGTGCCAGCAGTTACCGCCGACTAGCGGGAGAGGCCGGGGAGCTGTTTTTT
TRBJ2-1 many TRBD2 TRBV4-2 CASSQDLAGYNEQFF TGTGCCAGCAGCCAAGACCTAGCGGGGTACAATGAGCAGTTCTTC
TRBJ2-7 - TRBD1 TRBV7-8 CASSLAQTGREQYF TGTGCCAGCAGCTTAGCCCAGACAGGGCGCGAGCAGTACTTC
TRBJ2-3 many TRBD1 TRBV28 CASSPRDRRYSTDTQYF TGTGCCAGCAGCCCAAGGGACAGGCGATATAGCACAGATACGCAGTATTTT
TRBJ2-3 many - TRBV27 CASSPDKGTDTQYF TGTGCCAGCAGTCCCGATAAAGGGACAGATACGCAGTATTTT
TRBJ2-5 many TRBD1 TRBV10-3 CASLGQGPQETQYF TGTGCCTCCTTAGGACAGGGGCCCCAAGAGACCCAGTACTTC
TRBJ2-7 many - TRBV5-6 CASSRVWEEGNEQYF TGTGCCAGCAGCCGTGTGTGGGAAGAGGGGAACGAGCAGTACTTC
TRBJ2-2 many TRBD2 TRBV24-1 CATSDFPTSGRVGAGELFF TGTGCCACCAGTGATTTCCCGACTAGCGGGAGAGTTGGGGCCGGGGAGCTGTTTTTT
TRBJ2-1 many - TRBV7-9 CASSQEGQQFF TGTGCCAGCAGCCAAGAGGGCCAGCAGTTCTTC
TRBJ1-1 many - TRBV29-1 CSVEGRANTEAFF TGCAGCGTTGAGGGCCGGGCGAACACTGAAGCTTTCTTT
TRBJ2-2 - - TRBV28 CASSWGGELTGELFF TGTGCCAGCAGTTGGGGGGGCGAGCTCACCGGGGAGCTGTTTTTT
TRBJ2-5 many - TRBV6-2/TRBV6-3 CASLGTPQETQYF TGTGCCAGCCTCGGGACGCCTCAAGAGACCCAGTACTTC